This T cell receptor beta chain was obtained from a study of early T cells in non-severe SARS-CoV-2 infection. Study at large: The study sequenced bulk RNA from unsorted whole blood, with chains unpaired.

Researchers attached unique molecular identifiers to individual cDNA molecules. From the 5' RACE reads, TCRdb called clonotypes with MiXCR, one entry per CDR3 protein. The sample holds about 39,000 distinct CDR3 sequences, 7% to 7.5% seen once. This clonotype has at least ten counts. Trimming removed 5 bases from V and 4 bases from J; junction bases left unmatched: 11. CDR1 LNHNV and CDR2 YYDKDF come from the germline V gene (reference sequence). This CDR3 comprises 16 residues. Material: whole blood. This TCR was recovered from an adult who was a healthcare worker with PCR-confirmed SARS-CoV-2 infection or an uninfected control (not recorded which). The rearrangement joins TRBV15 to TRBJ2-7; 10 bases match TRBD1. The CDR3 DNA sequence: TGTGCCACCAGCGGGAACCCGACAGGGGGCTTTTACGAGCAGTACTTC. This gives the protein CATSGNPTGGFYEQYF.